Presented here are 24 T cell receptor beta chains from one specimen sequenced in a study of Graves' ophthalmopathy and Graves' hyperthyroidism. RNA transcripts yielded amplified TCR beta CDR3 regions. A first-round RT-PCR used HTBI primers, followed by a second-round multiplex PCR. TCRdb recomputed calls from the multiplex PCR reads with MiXCR, one row per CDR3 protein. Of hundreds of thousands of distinct CDR3 sequences listed, 20% to 25% are singletons. Material: peripheral blood. The receptors derive from a woman younger than 30 with stable Graves' hyperthyroidism.

This clonotype was seen ten or more times. The V gene is TRBV27, the J gene TRBJ2-5; perhaps TRBD2 as D (7 bases). This CDR3 is built from 13 residues. Germline V gene data show CDR1 as MNHEY and CDR2 as SMNVEV (reference sequence). V lost 2 bases to trimming and J lost 7 bases, with 11 bases between them. CDR3 nucleotide sequence: TGTGCCAGCAGTTTAGTAGGGGGGGGGACCCAGTACTTC. It codes for CASSLVGGGTQYF.

This clonotype has ten or more counts. The gene calls are TRBV11-2 and TRBJ2-2, with D perhaps matching TRBD1 or TRBD2 (7 bases each). V lost 5 bases, J lost 4 bases, and 14 bases lay in between. Germline-derived CDR1 and CDR2 are SGHAT and FQNNGV. The CDR3 extends over 15 amino acids. CDR3 loop: CASSAQGGGTGELFF. CDR3 bases: TGTGCCAGCAGCGCGCAGGGGGGGGGCACCGGGGAGCTGTTTTTT. Full variable domain (rest looked up from reference TRBV11-2 and TRBJ2-2): EAGVAQSPRYKIIEKRQSVAFWCNPISGHATLYWYQQILGQGPKLLIQFQNNGVVDDSQLPKDRFSAERLKGVDSTLKIQPAKLEDSAVYLCASSAQGGGTGELFFGEGSRLTVL.

This clonotype was observed many times. The gene calls are TRBV7-3 and TRBJ2-2; 10 positions match TRBD2. This CDR3 region has 15 residues. V dropped 2 bases and J dropped 5; count of bases not matched to a gene: 2. Germline assignment: CDR1 SGHTA and CDR2 FQGTGA. DNA of the CDR3: TGTGCCAGCAGCTTAGTAGCGGGAGGAACCGGGGAGCTGTTTTTT. Translated: CASSLVAGGTGELFF.

The V and J genes are TRBV5-6 and TRBJ2-7; D not resolved. Trimming left V 5 bases short and J 0 bases short, with 15 bases between. Germline-derived CDR1 and CDR2 are SGHDT and YYEEEE. The CDR3 is 15 amino acids. The CDR3 here is CASSPWTVHSYEQYF. The CDR3 DNA reads as TGTGCCAGCAGTCCATGGACGGTCCACTCCTACGAGCAGTACTTC.

In this sample, this clonotype turned up many times. The V call is TRBV20-1, the J call TRBJ2-7; 7 bases line up with TRBD2. CDR3 length: 14 amino acids. Unmatched junction bases numbered 10, after V lost 6 bases and J lost 2 bases. Germline V gene data show CDR1 as DFQATT and CDR2 as SNEGSKA (reference sequence). CDR3 DNA sequence: TGCAGTGCGCAGACGCTAGCGGAGCCCTACGAGCAGTACTTC. Its protein product is CSAQTLAEPYEQYF.

This clonotype occurred many times. The chain uses TRBV24-1 and TRBJ2-5; tentative D call: TRBD2 (6 bases). CDR1 KGHDR and CDR2 SFDVKD come from the germline V gene. V was pared by 10 bases and J by 6 bases, with 14 bases between. The CDR3 length is 12 residues. CDR3 protein: CATKAEGKTQYF. The CDR3 coding sequence is TGTGCCACTAAAGCGGAGGGGAAGACCCAGTACTTC.

This clonotype was counted a few times. The J gene is TRBJ2-3, the V gene TRBV7-3; the match to TRBD2 covers 7 bases. In germline, CDR1 is SGHTA, CDR2 FQGTGA. This CDR3 has 16 amino acids. J gave up 4 bases and V 2 bases, and 9 bases lay outside the gene matches. CDR3: CASSLLAGVRPDTQYF. As DNA, the CDR3 is TGTGCCAGCAGCTTATTGGCGGGAGTACGCCCAGATACGCAGTATTTT.

This clonotype appeared many times. V and J are TRBV28 and TRBJ1-2; perhaps TRBD1 as D (6 bases). The CDR3 has 14 amino acids. Trimming removed 3 bases from V and 5 bases from J, with 13 bases in between. Germline V lookup: CDR1 MDHEN, CDR2 SYDVKM. The CDR3 region has the DNA TGTGCCAGCAGTTTTTTGGGGGCTCAATATGGCTACACCTTC. This codes for CASSFLGAQYGYTF.

A note on this clonotype: This sequence may be a read error, since a much larger clone differs from it by one base. The chain links TRBV20-1 to TRBJ2-7; D not resolved. V was cut by 6 bases and J by 1 base, with 16 bases left in between. This CDR3 comprises 14 residues. Germline V lookup: CDR1 DFQATT, CDR2 SNEGSKA (reference sequence). The CDR3 region has the DNA TGCAGTGCAGATCGACATGGACGATCCTACGAGCAGTACTTC. It translates to CSADRHGRSYEQYF.

This clonotype was seen many times. The genes are TRBV29-1 and TRBJ2-6; D remains ambiguous. CDR3 size: 13 residues. Looked up from germline, CDR1 is SQVTM and CDR2 is ANQGSEA. V gave up 2 bases and J gave up 4 bases, with 6 bases separating them. The CDR3 bases are TGCAGCGTTGAAATGTCGGGGGCCAACGTCCTGACTTTC. It encodes CSVEMSGANVLTF.

This clonotype was detected many times. The gene calls are TRBV20-1 and TRBJ2-2; D possibly corresponds to TRBD2 (6 bases). V lost 4 bases to trimming and J lost 6 bases, with 9 bases between them. The germline V gene encodes CDR1 DFQATT and CDR2 SNEGSKA (reference sequence). CDR3 length: 12 amino acids. The CDR3 coding sequence is TGCAGTGCTACCGGACTACCCGGGGAGCTGTTTTTT. Protein: CSATGLPGELFF.

This clonotype was seen at least ten times. This sequence joins TRBV12-3 or TRBV12-4 and TRBJ2-6; TRBD2 might be the D (6 bases). The CDR3 spans 17 residues. Trimming removed 4 bases from V and 0 bases from J, with 13 bases in between. The CDR3 is CASSYGPGGSGANVLTF. The CDR3 DNA is TGTGCCAGCAGTTATGGACCCGGGGGCTCTGGGGCCAACGTCCTGACTTTC.

This clonotype has ten or more counts. The V gene is TRBV11-2, the J gene TRBJ2-5, with a weak D call TRBD2 (6 bases). The length of the CDR3 is 15 residues. CDR1 is SGHAT and CDR2 is FQNNGV in the germline V gene. The V and J ends lost 1 base and 5 bases respectively, with 14 bases between them. The DNA for the CDR3 is TGTGCCAGCAGCTTAGGCAGTGGCGGGATTGAGACCCAGTACTTC. This sequence encodes CASSLGSGGIETQYF.

This clonotype showed up many times. CDR3 loop: CSVRPLGPQETQYF. The CDR3 coding sequence is TGCAGCGTCAGGCCTTTGGGGCCTCAAGAGACCCAGTACTTC. V is TRBV20-1 and J is TRBJ2-5; perhaps TRBD1 as D (5 bases). The CDR3 is 14 amino acids. The V gene's germline CDR1 is DFQATT and CDR2 SNEGSKA (reference sequence).

This clonotype appeared a few times. V is TRBV6-5 and J is TRBJ1-6; TRBD1 is a possible D gene (6 bases). There are 15 residues in the CDR3. Germline V gives CDR1 MNHEY, CDR2 SVGAGI. Trimming pared 2 bases from V and 6 bases from J, leaving 11 bases between. The CDR3 spells CASSYAGTRNSPLHF. The CDR3 DNA reads as TGTGCCAGCAGTTACGCCGGGACACGTAATTCACCCCTCCACTTT.

This clonotype has at least ten counts. V usage is TRBV7-2 and J usage is TRBJ2-7; 9 positions agree with TRBD1. Germline values: CDR1 SGHTA, CDR2 FQGNSA. V shed 0 bases, J shed 4 bases, and the junction held 7 bases outside the gene matches. The CDR3 has 16 residues. The DNA for the CDR3 is TGTGCCAGCAGCTTAGCCTCCGGGACAGGGAAATACGAGCAGTACTTC. The encoded protein is CASSLASGTGKYEQYF.

This clonotype showed up many times. V is TRBV10-3 and J is TRBJ2-5; D is perhaps TRBD1 (6 bases). V dropped 2 bases and J dropped 5 bases, with 12 bases sitting between them. The germline CDR1 and CDR2 sequences are ENHRY and SYGVKD. The CDR3 is 14 amino acids. The CDR3 DNA is TGTGCCATCAGTGAGCACACTAGGGGGGAGACCCAGTACTTC. It encodes CAISEHTRGETQYF.

The chain combines TRBV30 with TRBJ1-6; D perhaps matches TRBD1 (5 bases). There are 12 residues in the CDR3. CDR1 is GTSNPN and CDR2 is SVGIG in the germline V gene (reference sequence). Trimming cost V 8 bases and J 8 bases, with 13 bases left between them. The CDR3 spells CAREGEDSPLHF. CDR3 coding DNA: TGTGCCCGAGAAGGGGAGGATTCACCCCTCCACTTT.

This clonotype has at least ten counts. The chain recombines TRBV7-8 with TRBJ2-5; 11 positions agree with TRBD2. Germline CDR1 reads SGHVS; CDR2 reads FQNEAQ. This CDR3 has 15 amino acids. V lost 5 bases, J lost 3 bases, and 5 bases stayed unmatched. CDR3 sequence: CASSDSGRAEETQYF. The CDR3 nucleotides read TGTGCCAGCAGCGATAGCGGGAGGGCCGAAGAGACCCAGTACTTC.

At least ten counts were recorded for this clonotype. The chain has TRBV20-1 and TRBJ2-7; TRBD2 agrees at 8 bases. V lost 0 bases, J lost 1 base, and 5 bases stayed unmatched. The germline V gene has CDR1 DFQATT and CDR2 SNEGSKA (reference sequence). CDR3 length: 15 amino acids. The CDR3 nucleotides are TGCAGTGCTAGAGATGGGGCGGGAGGTTCCTACGAGCAGTACTTC. Translating gives CSARDGAGGSYEQYF.

This clonotype was observed at least ten times. This chain links TRBV20-1 with TRBJ2-5; 7 bases align to TRBD2. The V and J ends lost 0 bases and 1 base, in that order; junction bases with no gene match: 14. Germline lookup yields CDR1 DFQATT and CDR2 SNEGSKA (reference sequence). CDR3 length equals 18 residues. CDR3 DNA: TGCAGTGCTAGAGATTCATCAGCGGGATCCACATCCCAAGAGACCCAGTACTTC. As protein: CSARDSSAGSTSQETQYF.

This clonotype showed up many times. J is TRBJ1-5 and V is TRBV30; no firm D call. Per the germline V gene, CDR1 is GTSNPN and CDR2 is SVGIG (reference sequence). The CDR3 extends over 13 amino acids. Trimming took 2 bases from V and 2 from J, leaving 7 bases between them. CDR3 bases: TGTGCCTGGAGTACCCGGGGCAATCAGCCCCAGCATTTT. This encodes CAWSTRGNQPQHF.

The genes are TRBV30 and TRBJ2-2; TRBD1 agrees at 7 bases. The trim removed 1 base at V and 7 bases at J, leaving 9 bases unmatched. Germline loops: CDR1 GTSNPN, CDR2 SVGIG (reference sequence). The length of the CDR3 is 15 residues. CDR3 nucleotides: TGTGCCTGGAGTGGACTAAGGGGGCGCATCGGGGAGCTGTTTTTT. As protein: CAWSGLRGRIGELFF. Full variable domain (outside the CDR3, taken from reference TRBV30 and TRBJ2-2): SQTIHQWPATLVQPVGSPLSLECTVEGTSNPNLYWYRQAAGRGLQLLFYSVGIGQISSEVPQNLSASRPQDRQFILSSKKLLLSDSGFYLCAWSGLRGRIGELFFGEGSRLTVL.

This clonotype was recorded once. This chain uses TRBV27 with TRBJ2-5; possible D gene TRBD1, 6 bases. This CDR3 contains 15 residues. The V gene's germline CDR1 is MNHEY and CDR2 SMNVEV (reference sequence). Between the trimmed V and J ends, which lost 4 bases and 5 bases, there was a span of 17 bases. Written as DNA, the CDR3 is TGTGCCAGCAGTTCTACAGGGTTGGTTGAGGAGACCCAGTACTTC. It translates to CASSSTGLVEETQYF.